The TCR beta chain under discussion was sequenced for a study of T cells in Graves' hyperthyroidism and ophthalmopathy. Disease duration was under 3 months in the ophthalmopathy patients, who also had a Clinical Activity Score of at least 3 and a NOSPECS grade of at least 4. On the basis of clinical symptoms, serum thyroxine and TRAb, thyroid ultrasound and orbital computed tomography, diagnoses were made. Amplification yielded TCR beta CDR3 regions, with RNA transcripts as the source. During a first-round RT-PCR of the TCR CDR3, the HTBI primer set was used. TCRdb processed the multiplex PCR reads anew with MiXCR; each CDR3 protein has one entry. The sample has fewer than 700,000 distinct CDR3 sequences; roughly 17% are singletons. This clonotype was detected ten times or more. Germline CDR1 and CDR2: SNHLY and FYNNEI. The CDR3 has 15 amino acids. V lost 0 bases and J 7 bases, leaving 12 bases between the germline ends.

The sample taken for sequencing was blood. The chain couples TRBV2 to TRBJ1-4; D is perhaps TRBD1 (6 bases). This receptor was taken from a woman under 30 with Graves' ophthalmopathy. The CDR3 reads CASSEAQGLSEKLFF. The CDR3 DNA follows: TGTGCCAGCAGTGAAGCGCAGGGGCTGAGTGAAAAACTGTTTTTT.